The 20 T cell receptor beta chains reported below all come from one sample, sequenced in a study of response to subunit inactivated influenza vaccine. TCRdb called the RT-PCR reads again in MiXCR, with one record for every CDR3 protein. The table lists approximately 500,000 distinct CDR3 sequences, 12% to 15% of them singletons. Source: PBMCs from blood, taken 12 days after vaccination. Receptors were obtained from a middle-aged man who received an inactivated influenza vaccine.

V usage is TRBV7-9 and J usage is TRBJ1-2; D perhaps matches TRBD1 (6 bases). Germline V gene sequence: CDR1 SEHNR, CDR2 FQNEAQ (reference sequence). The CDR3 is 14 residues long. The V and J ends lost 3 bases and 5 bases respectively, with 13 bases between them. The CDR3 reads CASSFRTEGYGYTF. CDR3 bases: TGTGCCAGCAGCTTCAGGACAGAGGGGTATGGCTACACCTTC.

The sample holds a few counts of this clonotype. The gene calls are TRBV20-1 and TRBJ2-1; weak D call: TRBD2 (6 bases). The V gene lost 3 bases and the J gene lost 6 bases, with 27 bases spanning the gap. Germline V gene lookup returns CDR1 DFQATT and CDR2 SNEGSKA (reference sequence). The CDR3 sequence is 18 residues long. The CDR3 protein is CSASNPPLGTGFLNEQFF. The CDR3 DNA reads as TGCAGTGCTAGCAACCCCCCCCTCGGGACTGGGTTCCTCAATGAGCAGTTCTTC.

This clonotype showed up just a few times. The chain combines TRBV27 with TRBJ2-3, with 14 bases matching TRBD2. Per the germline V gene, CDR1 is MNHEY and CDR2 is SMNVEV (reference sequence). This CDR3 region has 18 residues. The junction had 12 bases not matched to a gene; V was cut back by 5 bases and J by 5 bases. CDR3 amino acids: CASSVSPGLAGAIDTQYF. The DNA of the CDR3 is TGTGCCAGCAGTGTCTCACCGGGACTAGCGGGAGCAATAGATACGCAGTATTTT.

The V and J genes are TRBV29-1 and TRBJ2-5, with 10 bases matching TRBD2. The CDR3 length is 13 residues. Germline lookup yields CDR1 SQVTM and CDR2 ANQGSEA. V shed 6 bases and J 5 bases; nucleotides not matched to a gene: 6. CDR3: CSVSSGSSETQYF. The CDR3 DNA reads TGCAGCGTATCTAGCGGGAGTTCTGAGACCCAGTACTTC.

The chain's CDR3 is CASSRLVSYQETQYF. The CDR3 DNA reads TGTGCCAGCTCCAGATTGGTCTCGTACCAAGAGACCCAGTACTTC. The V call is TRBV6-1, the J call TRBJ2-5; no reliable D call. V lost 8 bases and J 0 bases, leaving 16 bases between the germline ends. CDR3 length: 15 amino acids. Germline lookup yields CDR1 MNHNS and CDR2 SASEGT.

This clonotype was detected a few times. The chain couples TRBV12-3 or TRBV12-4 to TRBJ2-2; D is ambiguous. The CDR3 contains 15 residues. V gave up 2 bases and J gave up 0 bases, with 7 bases separating them. The chain's CDR3 is CASSLRASNTGELFF. The CDR3 bases are TGTGCCAGCAGTTTAAGGGCCTCGAACACCGGGGAGCTGTTTTTT.

This clonotype has only a few counts. The CDR3 coding sequence is TGTGCCAGCAGCTTTATAGGGACAGGGCCTCTCGCAACTAATGAAAAACTGTTTTTT. Its translation is CASSFIGTGPLATNEKLFF. The V gene is TRBV11-2, the J gene TRBJ1-4; TRBD1 aligns across 9 bases. CDR1 and CDR2 (germline): SGHAT, FQNNGV. The trim removed 3 bases at V and 0 bases at J, leaving 11 bases unmatched. This CDR3 has 19 amino acids.

This clonotype has only a few counts. CDR3: CASSLWTLYNEQFF. Here the CDR3 DNA reads TGTGCCAGCAGTCTCTGGACCCTCTACAATGAGCAGTTCTTC. The chain carries TRBV2 and TRBJ2-1; D uncertain. CDR1 SNHLY and CDR2 FYNNEI come from the germline V gene. Trimming pared 5 bases from V and 3 bases from J, leaving 11 bases between. The CDR3 runs 14 residues. The entire variable domain, with the rest obtained from reference TRBV2 and TRBJ2-1, is as follows: EPEVTQTPSHQVTQMGQEVILRCVPISNHLYFYWYRQILGQKVEFLVSFYNNEISEKSEIFDDQFSVERPDGSNFTLKIRSTKLEDSAMYFCASSLWTLYNEQFFGPGTRLTVL.

This chain links TRBV7-2 with TRBJ1-5, with TRBD1 as a possible D gene (5 bases). Trimming left V 1 base short and J 8 bases short, with 9 bases between. CDR1 is SGHTA, CDR2 FQGNSA, per germline. CDR3 size: 13 residues. The DNA of the CDR3 is TGTGCCAGCAGCTTAGGACAGTTAGAGCCCCAGCATTTT. This codes for CASSLGQLEPQHF. Together with reference TRBV7-2 and TRBJ1-5, the CDR3 gives the full variable domain: GAGVSQSPSNKVTEKGKDVELRCDPISGHTALYWYRQSLGQGLEFLIYFQGNSAPDKSGLPSDRFSAERTGGSVSTLTIQRTQQEDSAVYLCASSLGQLEPQHFGDGTRLSIL.

The CDR3 loop reads CASSYPESNSPLHF. In nucleotides, the CDR3 is TGTGCCAGCAGTTACCCAGAATCAAATTCACCCCTCCACTTT. V and J are TRBV6-2 or TRBV6-3 and TRBJ1-6; no definite D call. The CDR3 runs to 14 residues. V was trimmed by 2 bases and J by 7 bases, leaving 9 bases between them. Germline CDR1 reads MNHEY; CDR2 reads SVGEGT.

The rearrangement links TRBV4-2 to TRBJ2-7; TRBD2 is a possible D gene (6 bases). The CDR3 consists of 15 residues. Trimming took 0 bases from V and 3 from J, leaving 12 bases between them. The germline CDR1 and CDR2 sequences are LGHNA and YNFKEQ. CDR3 amino acids: CASSQERQAGYEQYF. As DNA, the CDR3 is TGTGCCAGCAGCCAAGAAAGGCAAGCGGGCTACGAGCAGTACTTC.

V gene TRBV20-1 combines with J gene TRBJ2-7, with 7 bases fitting TRBD1. The germline V gene has CDR1 DFQATT and CDR2 SNEGSKA (reference sequence). The CDR3 is 12 amino acids. J gave up 2 bases and V 3 bases, and 1 base lay outside the gene matches. CDR3 amino acids: CSARTGTYEQYF. Here the CDR3 DNA reads TGCAGTGCTAGGACAGGGACCTACGAGCAGTACTTC.

This clonotype has at least ten counts. The chain has TRBV21-1 and TRBJ1-6; the table's D call, TRBD1, was not checked against the DNA. TRBV21-1 counts as a pseudogene. The CDR3 is 15 amino acids. The CDR3 region has the DNA TGTGCCAGCAGCAAGGTTACAGGCCCATATTCACCCCTCCACTTT. Amino acids: CASSKVTGPYSPLHF.

The rearrangement uses TRBV30 and TRBJ2-1; D not certain. V shed 5 bases and J shed 0 bases, with 8 bases lying between them. The CDR3 has 13 residues. Looked up from germline, CDR1 is GTSNPN and CDR2 is SVGIG (reference sequence). The CDR3 loop reads CAWDLGSYNEQFF. In DNA, the CDR3 is TGTGCCTGGGACCTCGGCTCCTACAATGAGCAGTTCTTC.

A few counts support this clonotype. The gene calls are TRBV20-1 and TRBJ2-1, with TRBD2 identical over 8 bases. This CDR3 contains 16 residues. Germline CDR1 is DFQATT and CDR2 is SNEGSKA (reference sequence). The trim removed 0 bases at V and 7 bases at J, leaving 11 bases unmatched. CDR3 residues: CSARDWGRGVRNEQFF. In nucleotides, the CDR3 is TGCAGTGCTAGAGATTGGGGGCGGGGGGTTCGTAATGAGCAGTTCTTC.

This clonotype was seen only once. The chain carries TRBV11-2 and TRBJ2-3; no reliable D call. Trimming took off 1 base at V and 3 bases at J, with 14 bases between the two ends. This CDR3 contains 16 residues. CDR1 is SGHAT and CDR2 is FQNNGV in the germline V gene. Here the CDR3 reads CASSLGASQITDTQYF. The CDR3 nucleotides are TGTGCCAGCAGCTTAGGGGCATCTCAAATAACAGATACGCAGTATTTT.

This clonotype was detected many times. This rearrangement joins TRBV20-1 to TRBJ2-5; 12 bases line up with TRBD2. CDR3 length: 15 amino acids. Germline CDR1 is DFQATT and CDR2 is SNEGSKA (reference sequence). The V segment lost 5 bases and the J segment 1 base; nucleotides outside the gene matches: 5. This CDR3 is CSAFGLAGIQETQYF. The CDR3 DNA reads TGCAGTGCTTTCGGACTAGCGGGGATCCAAGAGACCCAGTACTTC.

This clonotype was seen a few times. The J gene is TRBJ1-5, the V gene TRBV12-3 or TRBV12-4; D remains unclear. The CDR3 spans 13 residues. The V and J ends lost 7 bases and 5 bases respectively, with 12 bases between them. The DNA of the CDR3 is TGTGCCAGCAAGAGCTTTGTCCATCAGCCCCAGCATTTT. It specifies CASKSFVHQPQHF.

This clonotype has only a few counts. The V call is TRBV10-3, the J call TRBJ1-1; possible D gene TRBD1, 5 bases. The CDR3 totals 14 residues. Looked up from germline, CDR1 is ENHRY and CDR2 is SYGVKD. Trimming took off 4 bases at V and 6 bases at J, with 15 bases between the two ends. CDR3 nucleotide sequence: TGTGCCATCAGTGCCACTGGGGCGGAACCTGAAGCTTTCTTT. Its protein product is CAISATGAEPEAFF.

This clonotype showed up just a few times. CDR3 bases: TGTGCCAGCAGCTTGCGAGGACAAAACAATGAGCAGTTCTTC. Amino acids: CASSLRGQNNEQFF. This chain links TRBV5-5 with TRBJ2-1, with D possibly matching TRBD1 (5 bases). Germline CDR1 SGHKS, CDR2 YYEKEE (reference sequence). V gave up 1 base and J gave up 5 bases, with 10 bases separating them. The CDR3 has 14 residues.